This T cell receptor beta chain was profiled in a study of cytomegalovirus exposure and HLA in healthy donors. This clone came up once. PCR was performed using 60 Vbeta and 13 Jbeta primers. Data came from immunoSEQ multiplex PCR; TCRdb stores just in-frame clones and leaves some out. This sample has over 150,000 clones, with 77% found just once. Germline V gene sequence: CDR1 MGHRA, CDR2 YSYEKL. V shed 2 bases, J shed 0 bases, and the junction held 19 bases outside the gene matches. The CDR3 covers 21 residues. The chain is built from TRBV4-1 and TRBJ1-5, with 7 bases identical to TRBD1. The receptor comes from a man aged 25-40 years in good health and CMV-seropositive. The material sequenced was PBMCs. This CDR3 is CASSQFPRQGEVSYSNQPQHF. For the CDR3, the DNA is TGCGCCAGCAGCCAATTTCCTCGACAGGGAGAGGTATCGTATAGCAATCAGCCCCAGCATTTT.